This is a list of T cell receptor beta chains from one sample in a study of cytomegalovirus exposure and HLA in healthy donors. This table comes from immunoSEQ multiplex PCR, and its TCRdb copy is limited to in-frame clones, with some not included. The sample records some 180,000 clones, around 73% being singletons. Sequenced sample: PBMCs. The source of these receptors is a woman aged 25 to 39 in good health and CMV-seronegative. The CDR3 runs from the conserved cysteine through the conserved F or W. The order of the fields is J gene, V gene, clone size, CDR3 protein. Size values are once, few and many counts, or a class for expanded clones, and some rows have none.

J gene: TRBJ2-1; V gene: TRBV29-1; clone size: .; CDR3 protein: CSVGVAGGGEQFF
J gene: TRBJ2-5; V gene: TRBV2; clone size: .; CDR3 protein: CASSEGQGAGETQYF
J gene: TRBJ2-7; V gene: TRBV28; clone size: .; CDR3 protein: CATYQSGSSREQYF
J gene: TRBJ1-1; V gene: TRBV30; clone size: .; CDR3 protein: CAWTITGGLNTEAFF
J gene: TRBJ1-2; V gene: TRBV6-6; clone size: once; CDR3 protein: CASSYGGQGTLYGYTF
J gene: TRBJ2-7; V gene: TRBV14; clone size: .; CDR3 protein: CASSPLGTGTYEQYF
J gene: TRBJ2-3; V gene: TRBV27; clone size: .; CDR3 protein: CASSFAGTTSTDTQYF
J gene: TRBJ1-6; V gene: TRBV11-1; clone size: .; CDR3 protein: CASGSQYNSPLHF
J gene: TRBJ1-3; V gene: TRBV5-1; clone size: .; CDR3 protein: CASNNGDGNTIYF
J gene: .; V gene: TRBV6-1; clone size: .; CDR3 protein: CASTLGSYGEQYF
J gene: TRBJ1-1; V gene: TRBV7-9; clone size: once; CDR3 protein: CASSLVIDEAFF
J gene: TRBJ1-4; V gene: TRBV7-9; clone size: .; CDR3 protein: CSSSLGQGGEKLFF
J gene: TRBJ2-1; V gene: TRBV6-5; clone size: once; CDR3 protein: CASSSIAGGNNEQFF
J gene: TRBJ1-5; V gene: TRBV27; clone size: few; CDR3 protein: CASSPAGYQPQHF
J gene: TRBJ1-6; V gene: TRBV9; clone size: .; CDR3 protein: CASSVGPPPLHF
J gene: TRBJ2-7; V gene: TRBV7-2; clone size: .; CDR3 protein: CASSRRAGWEYEQYF
J gene: TRBJ2-7; V gene: TRBV7-9; clone size: few; CDR3 protein: CASSSPMGRAYEQYF
J gene: TRBJ2-5; V gene: TRBV6-6; clone size: .; CDR3 protein: CASTHAGAETQYF
J gene: TRBJ1-2; V gene: TRBV19; clone size: once; CDR3 protein: CASSMAPWPYGYTF
J gene: TRBJ2-1; V gene: TRBV11-2; clone size: once; CDR3 protein: CASSSMQGGPYNEQFF
J gene: TRBJ1-2; V gene: TRBV5-1; clone size: .; CDR3 protein: CASSLGPGFSGYPF
J gene: TRBJ1-2; V gene: TRBV5-1; clone size: .; CDR3 protein: CASSLGAGDGYTF
J gene: TRBJ2-2; V gene: TRBV10-3; clone size: .; CDR3 protein: CAISETRDTGELFF
J gene: TRBJ2-5; V gene: TRBV13; clone size: .; CDR3 protein: CASSRRQGGETQYF
J gene: TRBJ2-7; V gene: TRBV6-4; clone size: .; CDR3 protein: CAPAGQGAGEQYF
J gene: TRBJ1-1; V gene: TRBV7-9; clone size: .; CDR3 protein: CASQPYRENTEAFF
J gene: TRBJ2-6; V gene: TRBV11-2; clone size: .; CDR3 protein: CASSLDRAGSGANVLTF
J gene: TRBJ2-7; V gene: TRBV15; clone size: .; CDR3 protein: CATSRPRGRSGSYEQYF
J gene: TRBJ1-3; V gene: TRBV4-1; clone size: .; CDR3 protein: CASSQVGGQSGNTIYF
J gene: TRBJ2-7; V gene: TRBV7-2; clone size: once; CDR3 protein: CASSSSLIGVIYEQYF
J gene: TRBJ1-1; V gene: TRBV19; clone size: few; CDR3 protein: CASSVTGTVNTEAFF
J gene: TRBJ2-7; V gene: TRBV6-6; clone size: .; CDR3 protein: CASSYEFTGGYEQYF
J gene: TRBJ1-1; V gene: TRBV7-9; clone size: once; CDR3 protein: CASSLLGAGTGGEAFF
J gene: TRBJ2-7; V gene: TRBV7-8; clone size: few; CDR3 protein: CASSSRTGYEQYF
J gene: TRBJ2-2; V gene: TRBV2; clone size: few; CDR3 protein: CASSEGQNTGELFF
J gene: TRBJ2-2; V gene: TRBV4-1; clone size: .; CDR3 protein: CASSLGVTRNTGELFF
J gene: TRBJ1-1; V gene: TRBV7-2; clone size: .; CDR3 protein: CASSLNMGGVLTEAFF
J gene: TRBJ1-1; V gene: TRBV7-8; clone size: .; CDR3 protein: CASSPRGTEAFF
J gene: TRBJ2-7; V gene: TRBV10-3; clone size: .; CDR3 protein: CAIRAHTGGVREQYF
J gene: TRBJ1-2; V gene: TRBV7-9; clone size: .; CDR3 protein: CASTAWGGFYGYTF
J gene: TRBJ2-7; V gene: TRBV4-1; clone size: .; CDR3 protein: CASSPSGTSGLNYEQYF
J gene: TRBJ1-2; V gene: TRBV19; clone size: .; CDR3 protein: CASSRDRDFGYTF
J gene: TRBJ2-6; V gene: TRBV5-1; clone size: .; CDR3 protein: CASSWDRTHSGANVLTF
J gene: TRBJ1-2; V gene: TRBV30; clone size: .; CDR3 protein: CAWSADREGYGYTF
J gene: TRBJ2-2; V gene: TRBV28; clone size: .; CDR3 protein: CASTIWALAGELFF
J gene: TRBJ2-4; V gene: TRBV5-5; clone size: .; CDR3 protein: CASSLPGAGNIQYF
J gene: TRBJ1-3; V gene: TRBV30; clone size: .; CDR3 protein: CAWGFRNTIYF
J gene: TRBJ2-6; V gene: TRBV5-1; clone size: .; CDR3 protein: CASSYDRDSGANVLTF
J gene: TRBJ1-3; V gene: TRBV5-1; clone size: .; CDR3 protein: CASSNPGGSGNTIYF
J gene: TRBJ2-7; V gene: TRBV15; clone size: .; CDR3 protein: CATSRVQGYEQYF
J gene: TRBJ1-5; V gene: TRBV19; clone size: once; CDR3 protein: CASSKAHPGSQHF
J gene: TRBJ1-3; V gene: TRBV5-1; clone size: .; CDR3 protein: CASSLGTGARGGNTIYF
J gene: TRBJ2-4; V gene: TRBV28; clone size: .; CDR3 protein: CASSTWTALTKNIQYF
J gene: TRBJ1-1; V gene: TRBV28; clone size: .; CDR3 protein: CAGGDRQNTEAFF